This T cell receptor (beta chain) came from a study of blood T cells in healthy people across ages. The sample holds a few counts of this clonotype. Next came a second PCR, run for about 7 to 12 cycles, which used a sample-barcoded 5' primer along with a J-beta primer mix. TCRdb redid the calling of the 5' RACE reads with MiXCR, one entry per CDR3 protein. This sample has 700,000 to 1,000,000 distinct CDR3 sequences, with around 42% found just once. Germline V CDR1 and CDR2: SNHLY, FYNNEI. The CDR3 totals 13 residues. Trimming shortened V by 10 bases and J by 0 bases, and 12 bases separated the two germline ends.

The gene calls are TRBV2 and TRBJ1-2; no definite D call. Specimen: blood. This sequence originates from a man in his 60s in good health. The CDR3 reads CAISERTNYGYTF. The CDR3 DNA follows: TGTGCCATCTCTGAACGAACTAACTATGGCTACACCTTC.